Following are 9 T cell receptor beta chains from one sample sequenced in a study of CD8 T cells in Susac syndrome. An input of about 0.45 to 1 ug of RNA was subjected to reverse transcription using random hexamers. TCRdb called the immunoSEQ multiplex PCR reads again in MiXCR, with one record for every CDR3 protein. The table records a few hundred thousand distinct CDR3 sequences, roughly nine tenths of them present only once. Sequencing was performed on CD8+ T cells from PBMCs. These receptors originate from a human donor with multiple sclerosis.

A few counts support this clonotype. The rearrangement uses TRBV2 and TRBJ2-1, with 8 bases matching TRBD2. CDR1 is SNHLY and CDR2 is FYNNEI in the germline V gene. The V gene end was trimmed by 2 bases and the J gene end by 3 bases; junction bases not matched to a gene: 3. This CDR3 is 15 amino acids long. The CDR3 DNA sequence: TGTGCCAGCAGTGAAAGCGGGGGTGACTACAATGAGCAGTTCTTC. Translating it yields CASSESGGDYNEQFF.

This clonotype was seen once. V usage is TRBV20-1 and J usage is TRBJ1-2; 11 bases agree with TRBD1. Trimming removed 3 bases from V and 5 bases from J; junction bases left unmatched: 2. This CDR3 spans 13 amino acids. Germline V lookup: CDR1 DFQATT, CDR2 SNEGSKA (reference sequence). CDR3: CSASGQGAYGYTF. In DNA, the CDR3 is TGCAGTGCTAGCGGACAGGGGGCTTATGGCTACACCTTC.

The chain carries TRBV6-5 and TRBJ1-1; TRBD1 might be the D (5 bases). Trimming pared 4 bases from V and 6 bases from J, leaving 18 bases between. Germline assignment: CDR1 MNHEY and CDR2 SVGAGI. The CDR3 sequence is 15 residues long. CDR3 region: CASSWVSRWGSEAFF. In DNA, the CDR3 is TGTGCCAGCAGTTGGGTCAGTCGGTGGGGGTCTGAAGCTTTCTTT.

The chain combines TRBV7-9 with TRBJ2-5; 11 bases match TRBD1. Germline CDR1 reads SEHNR; CDR2 reads FQNEAQ (reference sequence). V shed 5 bases and J 5 bases; nucleotides not matched to a gene: 10. The CDR3 has 16 residues. For the CDR3, the DNA is TGTGCCAGCAGCCGACAGGACAGGGGGCAGGGGGAGACCCAGTACTTC. Translation gives CASSRQDRGQGETQYF.

Here the CDR3 DNA reads TGTGCCAGCAGTTTCGGGGGGGTCACCGGGGAGCTGTTTTTT. Protein sequence: CASSFGGVTGELFF. This chain uses TRBV12-3 or TRBV12-4 with TRBJ2-2; 8 nucleotides line up with TRBD2. Trimming removed 3 bases from V and 4 bases from J; junction bases left unmatched: 1. The CDR3 is made up of 14 amino acids.

V gene TRBV5-6 combines with J gene TRBJ2-1; D unclear. V was cut by 7 bases and J by 2 bases, with 16 bases left in between. CDR3 length: 15 amino acids. Germline V gene data show CDR1 as SGHDT and CDR2 as YYEEEE. Written as DNA, the CDR3 is TGTGCCAGCCGACCTGGGCTATCTCCCTACAATGAGCAGTTCTTC. Translated: CASRPGLSPYNEQFF.

V usage is TRBV12-5 and J usage is TRBJ1-1, with 9 bases fitting TRBD1. J lost 3 bases, V lost 2 bases, and 13 bases had no gene match. This CDR3 region has 18 residues. Germline CDR1 LGHNT, CDR2 FRNRAP. CDR3 sequence reads: CASGLYRGQGTTYTEAFF. The CDR3 region has the DNA TGTGCTAGTGGTTTGTACCGGGGACAGGGCACTACATACACTGAAGCTTTCTTT. Complete variable domain (other parts from reference TRBV12-5 and TRBJ1-1): DARVTQTPRHKVTEMGQEVTMRCQPILGHNTVFWYRQTMMQGLELLAYFRNRAPLDDSGMPKDRFSAEMPDATLATLKIQPSEPRDSAVYFCASGLYRGQGTTYTEAFFGQGTRLTVV.

This chain uses TRBV13 with TRBJ1-1; tentatively, D is TRBD1 (5 bases). Germline V gives CDR1 PRHDT, CDR2 FYEKMQ (reference sequence). V lost 5 bases, J lost 1 base, and 23 bases lay in between. The CDR3 has 18 amino acids. CDR3 region: CASSTAQGPVPGNTEAFF. The CDR3 DNA reads as TGTGCCAGCAGCACAGCCCAGGGACCGGTCCCAGGGAACACTGAAGCTTTCTTT.

The chain's CDR3 is CASSDRGRFKGYGYTF. CDR3 in DNA: TGTGCCAGTAGTGATCGAGGACGGTTCAAGGGCTATGGCTACACCTTC. V usage is TRBV19 and J usage is TRBJ1-2; D unresolved. Looked up from germline, CDR1 is LNHDA and CDR2 is SQIVND (reference sequence). CDR3 size: 16 residues. Trimming removed 5 bases at V and 4 bases at J, with 20 bases between.